The TCR beta chain under discussion was sequenced for a study of T cells in localized non-small cell lung cancer. Points from the study as a whole: An association was observed between higher blood T cell density and longer overall survival. Peak T cell clonality was found in uninvolved adjacent lung, exceeding tumor. The appearance of a median approximately 61 of the top 100 tumor clones was seen in adjacent lung. It remains possible that heterogeneity exists, since only one tumor region was sequenced.

The repertoire was sequenced with immunoSEQ multiplex PCR; TCRdb's copy has only in-frame clones and lacks some. Altogether 9,500 to 14,000 clones are present, around 30% being singletons, with the ten largest covering roughly 5.2%. This clone was detected only a few times. Its antigen is currently unknown. This CDR3 region has 14 residues. Germline lookup yields CDR1 SGHNT and CDR2 YENEEA. Trimming shortened V by 5 bases and J by 11 bases, and 19 bases separated the two germline ends. The sequenced sample was lung tumor tissue, obtained before any cancer treatment. This receptor was obtained from a man aged 40 to 75 with stage I lung adenocarcinoma. V is TRBV11-3 and J is TRBJ1-5; possible D gene TRBD1, 5 bases. This chain's CDR3 is CASSPGEVPGAQHF. As DNA, the CDR3 is TGTGCCAGCAGCCCCGGGGAGGTCCCGGGGGCCCAGCATTTT.